This T cell receptor (beta chain) was retrieved from a study of graft-versus-host responses after intestinal transplantation. About the research overall: Each of the recipients got a multivisceral, liver-intestinal, or isolated intestinal transplant. Tacrolimus and steroids were given for 2 to 3 years to all recipients after anti-thymocyte globulin induction.

This CDR3 is built from 15 residues. V was trimmed by 5 bases and J by 5 bases, leaving 15 bases between them. Germline V gene lookup returns CDR1 MDHEN and CDR2 SYDVKM. About this clone: Its antigen is unknown.

Produced via immunoSEQ multiplex PCR; TCRdb's table is partial and in-frame only. This sample has nearly 45,000 clones, with 91% found just once. Study-wide results and limits: Graft-donor T cell macrochimerism in patients accompanied high graft-versus-host to host-versus-graft clonal ratios in allografts. Detection of GvH clones occurred in recipient marrow, and some had their first appearance in ileum or blood.

The sequence was obtained from a human patient who received an intestinal transplant, so some T cells may come from the graft donor. This chain links TRBV28 with TRBJ1-4; TRBD1 might be the D (5 bases). The sequencing used PBMCs, collected 524 days after transplant. CDR3 in amino acids: CASSPSGQTNEKLFF. The CDR3 nucleotides are TGTGCCAGCAGTCCCTCAGGGCAAACAAATGAAAAACTGTTTTTT.